These 6 T cell receptor beta chains originate from one sample sequenced in a study of CD8+ T cells in alopecia areata. Following extraction, RNA underwent reverse transcription to cDNA, which served as the sequencing template. The protocol was immunoSEQ multiplex PCR, while the TCRdb copy is restricted to in-frame clones and leaves out a portion. The table shows 150,000 to 200,000 clones, with about 60% occurring only once. Treatment defined: oral pan-JAK inhibitor, 5-10 mg twice daily. The input for sequencing was CD8+ T cells sorted from blood, taken at week 24, from a patient treated with tofacitinib. These receptors were obtained from a human donor with alopecia areata.

This clone was picked up a small number of times. The CDR3 DNA reads as TGTGCCAGCAGCTTAGCGGATGAAGATAGCAATCAGCCCCAGCATTTT. Residues: CASSLADEDSNQPQHF. The chain links TRBV7-9 to TRBJ1-5; D ambiguous. CDR3 length: 16 amino acids. Trimming removed 0 bases from V and 0 bases from J, with 9 bases in between. Looked up from germline, CDR1 is SEHNR and CDR2 is FQNEAQ (reference sequence).

This clone came up a few times. V and J are TRBV11-3 and TRBJ2-7; 9 nucleotides line up with TRBD1. The V gene end was trimmed by 0 bases and the J gene end by 3 bases; junction bases not matched to a gene: 3. Germline V CDR1 and CDR2: SGHNT, YENEEA. CDR3 size: 15 residues. CDR3 nucleotide sequence: TGTGCCAGCAGCTTAGACGGGACAGGGCTCTACGAGCAGTACTTC. It specifies CASSLDGTGLYEQYF.

The chain is built from TRBV13 and TRBJ2-5; D call uncertain. CDR1 is PRHDT, CDR2 FYEKMQ, per germline (reference sequence). V was clipped by 0 bases and J by 2 bases, with 10 bases between them. CDR3 length equals 15 residues. CDR3 sequence reads: CASSLGRRIQETQYF. The CDR3 DNA reads as TGTGCCAGCAGCTTAGGGCGAAGGATACAAGAGACCCAGTACTTC.

The CDR3 DNA reads TGTGCCAGCAGTTACCAGGACGGAGCCGAGCCCCAGCATTTT. Its protein product is CASSYQDGAEPQHF. This rearrangement joins TRBV6-6 to TRBJ1-5, with D uncertain. V lost 2 bases, J lost 8 bases, and 13 bases lay in between. The CDR3 contains 14 residues. Germline V CDR1 and CDR2: MNHNY, SVGAGI (reference sequence).

This clone was recorded a few times. The chain carries TRBV30 and TRBJ2-2; D is ambiguous. V was clipped by 1 base and J by 3 bases, with 3 bases between them. This CDR3 is 12 amino acids long. Germline values: CDR1 GTSNPN, CDR2 SVGIG (reference sequence). CDR3 region: CAWSADTGELFF. For the CDR3, the DNA is TGTGCCTGGAGTGCGGACACCGGGGAGCTGTTTTTT.

This chain uses TRBV4-1 with TRBJ2-4; the D gene could be TRBD1 or TRBD2 (5 bases each). The CDR3 consists of 15 residues. Trimming removed 0 bases from V and 3 bases from J, with 9 bases in between. Germline V lookup: CDR1 MGHRA, CDR2 YSYEKL. This CDR3 is CASSQDGGSKNIQYF. The DNA of the CDR3 is TGCGCCAGCAGCCAAGATGGGGGAAGCAAAAACATTCAGTACTTC.